This T cell receptor beta chain was sequenced during a study of blood T cell repertoires in COVID-19. In terms of age and location, participants ranged from roughly 18 to 89 years and lived in 24 US areas. Clones were sequenced by immunoSEQ multiplex PCR, and TCRdb holds only the in-frame ones, with some missing. The table lists around 390,000 clones, more than 75% of them singletons. Trimming cost V 0 bases and J 5 bases, with 8 bases left between them. The CDR3 sequence is 14 residues long. Germline CDR1 reads SGHTA; CDR2 reads FQGTGA. The chain carries TRBV7-3 and TRBJ2-1; D might be TRBD2 (6 bases). Sequenced: PBMCs or T cells enriched from blood (not recorded which). This receptor was identified in a woman aged 50 to 60 who had recovered from COVID-19. DNA for the CDR3: TGTGCCAGCAGCTTAACGGGACTTAACAATGAGCAGTTCTTC. This sequence encodes CASSLTGLNNEQFF. The full variable domain, in which reference TRBV7-3 and TRBJ2-1 provide the parts outside the CDR3, is GAGVSQTPSNKVTEKGKYVELRCDPISGHTALYWYRQSLGQGPEFLIYFQGTGAADDSGLPNDRFFAVRPEGSVSTLKIQRTERGDSAVYLCASSLTGLNNEQFFGPGTRLTVL.